This T cell receptor beta chain was identified in a study of shared clonotypes between healthy human individuals. Produced via immunoSEQ multiplex PCR; TCRdb's table is partial and in-frame only. Altogether about 1.9 million clones are present, over 85% being singletons, with the ten largest covering over 1.5%. V was cut by 8 bases and J by 8 bases, with 12 bases left in between. This CDR3 has 12 amino acids. CDR1 and CDR2 (germline): SNHLY, FYNNEI. Selected positively for CCR7 and CD45RO-negative, naive CD8 cells excluded terminally differentiated effector memory CD45RA+ cells. The TCR comes from a man aged 18 to 30 in good health. Some clones in this sample may be carry-over from other donors' samples. The J gene is TRBJ1-4, the V gene TRBV2, with unresolved D. The specimen sequenced was naive CD8+ T cells from PBMCs. The CDR3 DNA follows: TGTGCCAGCCATGGCCTTCGGGAAAAACTGTTTTTT. It yields the protein CASHGLREKLFF.